The 22 T cell receptor beta chains listed next were all sequenced from one sample in a study of blood T cell repertoires in COVID-19. Sequencing used immunoSEQ multiplex PCR; TCRdb keeps in-frame clones, though not all of them. The data contain fewer than 400,000 clones, approximately 86% of them singletons. Sequencing was performed on PBMCs or T cells enriched from blood (not recorded which). The receptors were gathered from a woman in her late teens or twenties who had recovered from COVID-19.

The chain couples TRBV28 to TRBJ1-5; 7 positions match TRBD1. V was pared by 6 bases and J by 4 bases, with 6 bases of the junction left unmatched. The CDR3 runs 14 residues. CDR1 is MDHEN and CDR2 is SYDVKM in the germline V gene. For the CDR3, the DNA is TGTGCCAGCAGCCTCCGGGACAGAAATCAGCCCCAGCATTTT. Translating gives CASSLRDRNQPQHF.

The V and J genes are TRBV19 and TRBJ1-2; 11 bases are a match to TRBD1. CDR3 length equals 14 residues. Per the germline V gene, CDR1 is LNHDA and CDR2 is SQIVND (reference sequence). J was trimmed by 6 bases and V by 6 bases; bases with no gene match: 6. DNA of the CDR3: TGTGCCAGTAGAAGAGGACAGGGGGCACATGGCTACACCTTC. It encodes CASRRGQGAHGYTF.

The genes are TRBV6-5 and TRBJ1-4, with TRBD1 matching over 12 bases. The germline V gene has CDR1 MNHEY and CDR2 SVGAGI. The V segment lost 5 bases and the J segment 10 bases; nucleotides outside the gene matches: 5. The CDR3 contains 14 residues. CDR3 sequence: CASSRDRGQGKLFF. In DNA, the CDR3 is TGTGCCAGCAGTCGGGACAGGGGGCAAGGAAAACTGTTTTTT.

The chain links TRBV6-2 or TRBV6-3 to TRBJ1-5, with 7 bases that match TRBD1. The CDR3 extends over 16 amino acids. Trimming at V came to 2 bases and at J to 0 bases, leaving 4 bases not matched to a gene. Germline V CDR1 and CDR2: MNHEY, SVGEGT. The CDR3 DNA sequence: TGTGCCAGCAGTTACCCGGGACAGTATAGCAATCAGCCCCAGCATTTT. It encodes CASSYPGQYSNQPQHF.

V usage is TRBV5-1 and J usage is TRBJ2-7, with 8 bases that match TRBD1. The length of the CDR3 is 14 residues. Germline V gene lookup returns CDR1 SGHRS and CDR2 YFSETQ. J gave up 5 bases and V 0 bases, and 4 bases lay outside the gene matches. DNA for the CDR3: TGCGCCAGCAGCTTGGGACAGGGGATCAACGAGCAGTACTTC. Translated: CASSLGQGINEQYF.

The CDR3 nucleotides are TGCAGTGCTAGTAGAGGTGCGCTAGCGGGAGGTAACACAGATACGCAGTATTTT. Protein product: CSASRGALAGGNTDTQYF. The chain has TRBV20-1 and TRBJ2-3; 11 bases align to TRBD2. The CDR3 covers 18 residues. In germline, CDR1 is DFQATT, CDR2 SNEGSKA (reference sequence). V dropped 3 bases and J dropped 2; count of bases not matched to a gene: 13.

This clone has a handful of counts. The chain recombines TRBV19 with TRBJ1-4; D is unclear. Deletions cut 5 bases from V and 7 bases from J, with 11 bases between. The CDR3 extends over 13 amino acids. The germline V gene encodes CDR1 LNHDA and CDR2 SQIVND (reference sequence). Here the CDR3 reads CASSGLESEKLFF. The DNA for the CDR3 is TGTGCCAGTAGTGGACTGGAATCTGAAAAACTGTTTTTT. The whole variable domain, filled in from reference TRBV19 and TRBJ1-4, reads DGGITQSPKYLFRKEGQNVTLSCEQNLNHDAMYWYRQDPGQGLRLIYYSQIVNDFQKGDIAEGYSVSREKKESFPLTVTSAQKNPTAFYLCASSGLESEKLFFGSGTQLSVL.

Written as DNA, the CDR3 is TGTGCCACCAGCAGAGATCCGACAGGGGTCTCTGGCAATCAGCCCCAGCATTTT. Encoded protein: CATSRDPTGVSGNQPQHF. This chain links TRBV15 with TRBJ1-5, with TRBD1 matching 8 bases. V dropped 0 bases and J dropped 2; count of bases not matched to a gene: 9. The CDR3 contains 18 residues. Germline V gene lookup returns CDR1 LNHNV and CDR2 YYDKDF (reference sequence). Complete variable domain (other parts from reference TRBV15 and TRBJ1-5): DAMVIQNPRYQVTQFGKPVTLSCSQTLNHNVMYWYQQKSSQAPKLLFHYYDKDFNNEADTPDNFQSRRPNTSFCFLDIRSPGLGDTAMYLCATSRDPTGVSGNQPQHFGDGTRLSIL.

The rearrangement links TRBV11-3 to TRBJ2-3, with TRBD2 matching over 13 bases. V gave up 4 bases and J gave up 6 bases; unmatched junction bases: 10. CDR3 length equals 17 residues. The germline CDR1 and CDR2 sequences are SGHNT and YENEEA. The CDR3 sequence is CASSSKLAGGLADTQYF. For the CDR3, the DNA is TGTGCCAGCAGCTCAAAACTAGCGGGGGGGCTTGCGGATACGCAGTATTTT.

This clone was observed a single time. V is TRBV21-1 and J is TRBJ1-4; TRBD1, the table's D call, was not compared with the DNA. TRBV21-1 is a documented pseudogene. This CDR3 has 16 residues. Written as DNA, the CDR3 is TGTGCCAGCAGCAGCCTCGACAGGGCCGCTAATGAAAAACTGTTTTTT. This translates into CASSSLDRAANEKLFF.

The genes are TRBV3-1 (or the pseudogene TRBV3-2) and TRBJ1-1; D is uncertain. The CDR3 length is 14 residues. V was clipped by 0 bases and J by 5 bases, with 10 bases between them. Germline lookup yields CDR1 LGHDT and CDR2 YNNKEL (reference sequence). CDR3 nucleotide sequence: TGTGCCAGCAGCCAAGATCCCCACAGAACTGAAGCTTTCTTT. Translation gives CASSQDPHRTEAFF.

V gene TRBV2 combines with J gene TRBJ2-5; 7 nucleotides agree with TRBD1. CDR1 is SNHLY, CDR2 FYNNEI, per germline. With 6 bases clipped from V and 2 bases from J, the junction kept 12 bases outside the gene matches. This CDR3 is 16 amino acids long. The CDR3 here is CASSSPGTEGQETQYF. The CDR3 region has the DNA TGTGCCAGCAGCTCCCCCGGGACAGAGGGGCAAGAGACCCAGTACTTC.

The chain links TRBV11-2 to TRBJ1-1, with 8 bases lining up with TRBD1. This CDR3 is 13 amino acids long. Per the germline V gene, CDR1 is SGHAT and CDR2 is FQNNGV. J lost 4 bases, V lost 6 bases, and 4 bases had no gene match. CDR3 nucleotides: TGTGCCAGCAGTCTCACAGGGGGCACTGAAGCTTTCTTT. Its translation is CASSLTGGTEAFF.

This chain links TRBV6-5 with TRBJ1-4, with D possibly being TRBD1 (6 bases). V lost 7 bases and J lost 6, with 15 bases in between. The CDR3 has 14 amino acids. CDR1 is MNHEY, CDR2 SVGAGI, per germline. CDR3 sequence: CASTYQGGDEKLFF. The CDR3 coding sequence is TGTGCCAGCACCTATCAAGGGGGAGATGAAAAACTGTTTTTT.

This clone was seen a few times. The chain joins TRBV7-8 to TRBJ1-1; 9 nucleotides match TRBD1. The V gene end was trimmed by 0 bases and the J gene end by 2 bases; junction bases not matched to a gene: 4. CDR3 length equals 16 residues. Germline assignment: CDR1 SGHVS and CDR2 FQNEAQ. CDR3 coding DNA: TGTGCCAGCAGCTTAGCCGAGGACAGGGGAAACACTGAAGCTTTCTTT. Protein sequence: CASSLAEDRGNTEAFF.

J is TRBJ1-4 and V is TRBV4-3; 8 bases are a match to TRBD1. V was clipped by 4 bases and J by 6 bases; unmatched bases: 7. The germline V gene encodes CDR1 LGHNA and CDR2 YSLEER. The CDR3 extends over 15 amino acids. This CDR3 reads CASSPNRGLYEKLFF. The DNA for the CDR3 is TGCGCCAGCAGCCCGAACAGGGGGTTATATGAAAAACTGTTTTTT.

The V call is TRBV7-3, the J call TRBJ1-3; D not resolved. The germline gives CDR1 SGHTA, CDR2 FQGTGA. The CDR3 totals 15 residues. The V end lost 3 bases, the J end lost 4 bases, and 13 bases lay between the germline ends. CDR3 in amino acids: CASSLRGGEGNTIYF. CDR3 bases: TGTGCCAGCAGCTTGCGAGGTGGTGAGGGAAACACCATATATTTT.

J is TRBJ1-6 and V is TRBV27; 9 positions agree with TRBD1. CDR1 is MNHEY and CDR2 is SMNVEV in the germline V gene (reference sequence). This CDR3 is built from 16 residues. After removal of 5 bases from V and 9 bases from J, the junction contained 11 bases not matched to a gene. CDR3 protein: CASSLSPGQGASPLHF. The DNA for the CDR3 is TGTGCCAGCAGTCTCTCCCCGGGACAGGGTGCTTCACCCCTCCACTTT.

J is TRBJ1-2 and V is TRBV27; TRBD1 matches 10 bases. This CDR3 region has 15 residues. CDR1 and CDR2 from the germline V gene are MNHEY and SMNVEV (reference sequence). V lost 4 bases and J lost 4; bases outside the gene matches: 6. CDR3 region: CASSSTGQGGYGYTF. CDR3 nucleotides: TGTGCCAGCAGTTCAACCGGACAGGGGGGCTATGGCTACACCTTC.

The rearrangement links TRBV9 to TRBJ2-5; 9 bases fit TRBD2. V was pared by 0 bases and J by 4 bases, with 4 bases of the junction left unmatched. The CDR3 is made up of 15 amino acids. Germline V gene sequence: CDR1 SGDLS, CDR2 YYNGEE. Here the CDR3 DNA reads TGTGCCAGCAGCGTAGGCGGGAGGGCCGTAGAGACCCAGTACTTC. Translation: CASSVGGRAVETQYF.

The rearrangement uses TRBV5-1 and TRBJ1-1; possible D gene TRBD1, 5 bases. CDR1 is SGHRS, CDR2 YFSETQ, per germline. CDR3 length equals 14 residues. Trimming stripped 0 bases from V and 0 bases from J, with 6 bases between. CDR3: CASSLDRMNTEAFF. The CDR3 bases are TGCGCCAGCAGCTTGGACAGGATGAACACTGAAGCTTTCTTT.

The chain joins TRBV19 to TRBJ2-5; a possible D gene is TRBD1 (6 bases). The CDR3 has 15 residues. V lost 4 bases to trimming and J lost 5 bases, with 17 bases between them. Germline CDR1 LNHDA, CDR2 SQIVND (reference sequence). Here the CDR3 DNA reads TGTGCCAGTAGTAACCCACAGGGTTTGGGGGAGACCCAGTACTTC. The encoded protein is CASSNPQGLGETQYF.